This record covers a single T cell receptor beta chain. Sequenced by immunoSEQ multiplex PCR; TCRdb stores in-frame clones only, minus some. The table includes 30,000 to 35,000 clones, roughly nine tenths detected once. The sample comes from a study of T cell changes during pregnancy in multiple sclerosis. The clonotype was recovered from a female donor with multiple sclerosis, enrolled in a pregnancy study. This sample comprised CD8+ T cells from peripheral blood mononuclear cells, obtained before pregnancy.

The CDR3 loop is CASRGGNQPQHF. The CDR3, as DNA: TGTGCCAGCAGGGGGGGGAATCAGCCCCAGCATTTT. The chain joins TRBV27 to TRBJ1-5, with a weak D call TRBD1 (5 bases). The V gene lost 6 bases and the J gene lost 4 bases, with 7 bases spanning the gap. This CDR3 is built from 12 residues. The V gene's germline CDR1 is MNHEY and CDR2 SMNVEV (reference sequence).